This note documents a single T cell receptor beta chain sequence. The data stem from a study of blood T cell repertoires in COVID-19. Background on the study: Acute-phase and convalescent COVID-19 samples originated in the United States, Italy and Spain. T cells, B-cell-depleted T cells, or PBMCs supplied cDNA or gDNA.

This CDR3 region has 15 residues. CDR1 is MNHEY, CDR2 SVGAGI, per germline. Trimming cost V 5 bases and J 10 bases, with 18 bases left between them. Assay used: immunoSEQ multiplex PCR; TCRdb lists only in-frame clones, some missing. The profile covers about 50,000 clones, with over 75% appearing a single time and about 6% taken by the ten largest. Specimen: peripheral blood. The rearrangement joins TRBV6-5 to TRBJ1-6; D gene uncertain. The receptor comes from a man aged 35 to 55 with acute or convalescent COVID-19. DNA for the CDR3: TGTGCCAGCAGTCCCCTCCTTGGGTTGACATCACCCCTCCACTTT. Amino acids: CASSPLLGLTSPLHF.